The sample holds a few counts of the clone carrying this T cell receptor (beta chain). Its antigen is still unknown. This entry comes from a study of T cell responses to AZD1222 COVID-19 vaccine. Whole-study findings and limits: Researchers report vaccine-associated CD4 TCRs spanning spike, with dominance at 160-218 and 743-854. Repertoire sampling occurred only after the peak T cell response. Among AZD1222 vaccinees, only five or six were seropositive at baseline.

The study pooled second doses at about 4 or about 12 weeks. V was cut by 4 bases and J by 3 bases, with 8 bases left in between. The CDR3 extends over 13 amino acids. Germline loops: CDR1 MRHNA, CDR2 SNTAGT. Here immunoSEQ multiplex PCR was the method, and the copy in TCRdb shows in-frame clones only, minus some. The sample includes 24,000 or so clones, roughly 84% of them seen just once. This receptor was taken from an adult who received the AZD1222 COVID-19 vaccine. The chain has TRBV6-4 and TRBJ2-3; maybe TRBD1 (6 bases). Sequencing was performed on peripheral blood, taken 28 days after the second AZD1222 dose. The CDR3 DNA sequence: TGTGCCAGCAGTGGAACAGGGACAGATACGCAGTATTTT. Residues: CASSGTGTDTQYF.